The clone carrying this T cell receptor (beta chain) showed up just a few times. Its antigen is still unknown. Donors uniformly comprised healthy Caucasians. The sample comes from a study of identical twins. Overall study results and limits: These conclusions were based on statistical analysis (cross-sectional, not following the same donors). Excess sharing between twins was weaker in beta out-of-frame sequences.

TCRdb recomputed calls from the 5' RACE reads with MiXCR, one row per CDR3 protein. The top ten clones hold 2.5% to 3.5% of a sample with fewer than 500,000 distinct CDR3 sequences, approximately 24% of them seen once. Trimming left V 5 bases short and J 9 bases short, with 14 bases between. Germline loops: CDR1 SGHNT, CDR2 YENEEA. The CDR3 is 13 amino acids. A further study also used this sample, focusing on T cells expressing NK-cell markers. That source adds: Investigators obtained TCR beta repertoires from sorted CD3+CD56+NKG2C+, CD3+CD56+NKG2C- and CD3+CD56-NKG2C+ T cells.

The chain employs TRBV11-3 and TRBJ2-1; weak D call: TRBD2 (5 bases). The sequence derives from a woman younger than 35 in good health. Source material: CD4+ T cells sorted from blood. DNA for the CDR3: TGTGCCAGCAGCCGCTTTGCCGAGGGTGAGCAGTTCTTC. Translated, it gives CASSRFAEGEQFF.